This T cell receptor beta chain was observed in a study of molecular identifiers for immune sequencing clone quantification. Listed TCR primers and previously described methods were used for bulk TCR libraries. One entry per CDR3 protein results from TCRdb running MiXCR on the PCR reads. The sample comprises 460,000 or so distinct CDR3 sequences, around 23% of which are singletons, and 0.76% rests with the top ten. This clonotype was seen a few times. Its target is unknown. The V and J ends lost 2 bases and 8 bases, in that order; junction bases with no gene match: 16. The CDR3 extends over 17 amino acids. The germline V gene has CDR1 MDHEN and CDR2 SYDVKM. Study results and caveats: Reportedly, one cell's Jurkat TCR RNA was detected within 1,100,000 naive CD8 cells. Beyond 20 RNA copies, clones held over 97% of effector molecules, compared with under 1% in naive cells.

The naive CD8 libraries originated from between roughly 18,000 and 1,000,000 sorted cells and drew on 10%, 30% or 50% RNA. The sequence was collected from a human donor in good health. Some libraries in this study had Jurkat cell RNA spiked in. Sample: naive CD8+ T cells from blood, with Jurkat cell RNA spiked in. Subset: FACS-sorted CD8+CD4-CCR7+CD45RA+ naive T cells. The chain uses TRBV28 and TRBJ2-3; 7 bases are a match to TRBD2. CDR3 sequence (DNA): TGTGCCAGCAGTTTAATAAGGCTAGCGGAGACGGTCGGTACGCAGTATTTT. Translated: CASSLIRLAETVGTQYF.